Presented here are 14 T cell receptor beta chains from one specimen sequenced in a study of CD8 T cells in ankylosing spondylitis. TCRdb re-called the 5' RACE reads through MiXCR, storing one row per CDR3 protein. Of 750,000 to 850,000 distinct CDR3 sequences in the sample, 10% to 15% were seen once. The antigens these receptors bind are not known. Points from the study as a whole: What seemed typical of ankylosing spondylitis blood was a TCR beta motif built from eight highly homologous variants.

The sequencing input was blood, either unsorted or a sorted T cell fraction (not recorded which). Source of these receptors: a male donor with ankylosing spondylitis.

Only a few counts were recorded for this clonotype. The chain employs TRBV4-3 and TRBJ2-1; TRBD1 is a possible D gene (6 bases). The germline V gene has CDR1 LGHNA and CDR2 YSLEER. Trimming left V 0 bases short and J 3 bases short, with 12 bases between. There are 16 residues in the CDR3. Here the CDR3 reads CASSQDSQGIYNEQFF. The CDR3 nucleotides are TGCGCCAGCAGCCAAGATAGCCAGGGGATCTACAATGAGCAGTTCTTC.

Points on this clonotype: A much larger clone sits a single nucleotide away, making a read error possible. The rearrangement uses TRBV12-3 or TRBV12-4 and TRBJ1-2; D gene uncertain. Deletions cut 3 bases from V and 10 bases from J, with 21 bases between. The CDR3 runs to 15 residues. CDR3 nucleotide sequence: TGTGCCAGCAGTTTCGCGCAGGTCAGAAGCTACTCCTACACCTTC. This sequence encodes CASSFAQVRSYSYTF.

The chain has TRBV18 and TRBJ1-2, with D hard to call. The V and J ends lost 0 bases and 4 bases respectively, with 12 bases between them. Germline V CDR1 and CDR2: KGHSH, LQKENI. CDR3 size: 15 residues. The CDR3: CASSPPSRTVYGYTF. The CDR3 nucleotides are TGTGCCAGCTCACCACCCTCCAGAACAGTCTATGGCTACACCTTC.

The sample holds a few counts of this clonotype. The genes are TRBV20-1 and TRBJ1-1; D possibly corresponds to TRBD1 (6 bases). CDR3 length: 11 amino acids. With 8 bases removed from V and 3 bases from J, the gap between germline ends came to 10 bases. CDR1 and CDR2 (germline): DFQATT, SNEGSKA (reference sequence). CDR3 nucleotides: TGCAGTCCCGACAGGCACACTGAAGCTTTCTTT. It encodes CSPDRHTEAFF.

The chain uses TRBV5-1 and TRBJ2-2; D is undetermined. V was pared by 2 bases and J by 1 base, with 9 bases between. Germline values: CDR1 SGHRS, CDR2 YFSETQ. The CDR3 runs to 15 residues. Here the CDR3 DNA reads TGCGCCAGCAGCTTAATGAACTTGAACACCGGGGAGCTGTTTTTT. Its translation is CASSLMNLNTGELFF.

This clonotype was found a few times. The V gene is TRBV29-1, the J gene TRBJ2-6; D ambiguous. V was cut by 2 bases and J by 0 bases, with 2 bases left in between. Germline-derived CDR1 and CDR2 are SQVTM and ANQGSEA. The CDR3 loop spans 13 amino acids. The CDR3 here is CSVEPSGANVLTF. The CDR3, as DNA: TGCAGCGTTGAACCCTCTGGGGCCAACGTCCTGACTTTC.

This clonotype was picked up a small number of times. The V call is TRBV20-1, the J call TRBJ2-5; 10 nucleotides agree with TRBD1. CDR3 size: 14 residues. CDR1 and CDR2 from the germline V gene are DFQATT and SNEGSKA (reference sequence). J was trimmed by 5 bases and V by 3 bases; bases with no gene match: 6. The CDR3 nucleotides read TGCAGTGCTAGGGGACAGGGGAGAGTTGAGACCCAGTACTTC. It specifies CSARGQGRVETQYF.

The CDR3 loop is CASSPLVQGETEAFF. The CDR3 DNA reads TGTGCCAGCAGCCCTCTAGTTCAGGGGGAAACTGAAGCTTTCTTT. This chain joins TRBV7-9 and TRBJ1-1; 7 bases fit TRBD1. The V segment lost 5 bases and the J segment 5 bases; nucleotides outside the gene matches: 11. Germline assignment: CDR1 SEHNR and CDR2 FQNEAQ (reference sequence). The CDR3 runs 15 residues. Based on the CDR3 plus reference TRBV7-9 and TRBJ1-1, the full variable domain is DTGVSQNPRHKITKRGQNVTFRCDPISEHNRLYWYRQTLGQGPEFLTYFQNEAQLEKSRLLSDRFSAERPKGSFSTLEIQRTEQGDSAMYLCASSPLVQGETEAFFGQGTRLTVV.

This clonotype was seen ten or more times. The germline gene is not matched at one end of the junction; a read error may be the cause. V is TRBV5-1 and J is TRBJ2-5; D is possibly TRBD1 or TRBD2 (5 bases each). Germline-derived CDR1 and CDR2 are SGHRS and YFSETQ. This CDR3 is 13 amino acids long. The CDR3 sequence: CASSLGPQETQYF. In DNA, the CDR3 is TGTGCCAGCAGCTTGGGACCACAAGAGACCCAGTACTTC. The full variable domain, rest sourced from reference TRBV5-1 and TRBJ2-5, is KAGVTQTPRYLIKTRGQQVTLSCSPISGHRSVSWYQQTPGQGLQFLFEYFSETQRNKGNFPGRFSGRQFSNSRSEMNVSTLELGDSALYLCASSLGPQETQYFGPGTRLLVL.

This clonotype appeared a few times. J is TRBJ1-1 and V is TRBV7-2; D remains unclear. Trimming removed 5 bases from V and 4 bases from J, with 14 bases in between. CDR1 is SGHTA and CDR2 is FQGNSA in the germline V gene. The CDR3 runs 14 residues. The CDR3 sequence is CASSPDGRGTEAFF. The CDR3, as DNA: TGTGCCAGCAGCCCAGATGGGCGGGGCACTGAAGCTTTCTTT.

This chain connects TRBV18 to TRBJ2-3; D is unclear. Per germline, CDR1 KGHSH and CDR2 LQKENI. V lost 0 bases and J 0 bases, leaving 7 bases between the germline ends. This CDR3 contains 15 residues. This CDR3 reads CASSPPAASTDTQYF. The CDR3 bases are TGTGCCAGCTCACCACCGGCGGCAAGCACAGATACGCAGTATTTT.

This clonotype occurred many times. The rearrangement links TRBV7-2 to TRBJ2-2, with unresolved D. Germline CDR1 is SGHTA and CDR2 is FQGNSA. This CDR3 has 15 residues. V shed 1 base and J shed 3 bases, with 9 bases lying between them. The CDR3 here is CASSLVLSYTGELFF. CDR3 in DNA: TGTGCCAGCAGCTTAGTCCTCTCCTACACCGGGGAGCTGTTTTTT.

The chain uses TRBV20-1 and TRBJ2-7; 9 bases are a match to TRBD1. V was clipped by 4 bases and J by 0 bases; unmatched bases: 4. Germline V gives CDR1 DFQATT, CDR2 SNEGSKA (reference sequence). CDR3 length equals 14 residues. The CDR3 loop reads CSATRDRDSYEQYF. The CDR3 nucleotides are TGCAGTGCTACCCGGGACAGGGACTCCTACGAGCAGTACTTC.

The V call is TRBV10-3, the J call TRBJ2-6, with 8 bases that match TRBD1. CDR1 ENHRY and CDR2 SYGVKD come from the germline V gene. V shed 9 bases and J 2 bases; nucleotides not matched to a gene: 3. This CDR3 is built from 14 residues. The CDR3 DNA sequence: TGTGCCATTCCCAGGGGGCCTGGGGCCAACGTCCTGACTTTC. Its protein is CAIPRGPGANVLTF.